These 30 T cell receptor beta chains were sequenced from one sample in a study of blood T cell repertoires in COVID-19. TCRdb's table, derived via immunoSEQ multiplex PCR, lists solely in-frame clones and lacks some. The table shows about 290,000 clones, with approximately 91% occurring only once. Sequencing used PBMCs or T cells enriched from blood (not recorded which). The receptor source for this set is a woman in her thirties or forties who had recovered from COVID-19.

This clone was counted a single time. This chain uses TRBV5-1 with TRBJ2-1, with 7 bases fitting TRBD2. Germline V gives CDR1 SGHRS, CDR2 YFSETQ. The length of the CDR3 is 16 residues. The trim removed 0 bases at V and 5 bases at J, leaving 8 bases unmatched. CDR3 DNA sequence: TGCGCCAGCAGCTTGGATGGACTAGGGCGACACAATGAGCAGTTCTTC. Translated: CASSLDGLGRHNEQFF. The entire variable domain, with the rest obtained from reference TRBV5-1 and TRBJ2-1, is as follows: KAGVTQTPRYLIKTRGQQVTLSCSPISGHRSVSWYQQTPGQGLQFLFEYFSETQRNKGNFPGRFSGRQFSNSRSEMNVSTLELGDSALYLCASSLDGLGRHNEQFFGPGTRLTVL.

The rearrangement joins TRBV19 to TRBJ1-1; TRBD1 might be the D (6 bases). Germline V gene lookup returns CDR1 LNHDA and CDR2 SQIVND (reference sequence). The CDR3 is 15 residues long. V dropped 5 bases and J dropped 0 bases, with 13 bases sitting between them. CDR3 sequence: CASSPQGWLNTEAFF. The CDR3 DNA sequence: TGTGCCAGTAGTCCTCAGGGGTGGCTGAACACTGAAGCTTTCTTT.

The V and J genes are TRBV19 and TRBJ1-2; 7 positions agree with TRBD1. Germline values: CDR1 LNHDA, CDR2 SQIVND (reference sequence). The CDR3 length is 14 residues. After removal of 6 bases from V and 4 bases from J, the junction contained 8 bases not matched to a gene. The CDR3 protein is CASRNSGTVYGYTF. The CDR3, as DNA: TGTGCCAGTAGGAACTCTGGGACAGTCTATGGCTACACCTTC.

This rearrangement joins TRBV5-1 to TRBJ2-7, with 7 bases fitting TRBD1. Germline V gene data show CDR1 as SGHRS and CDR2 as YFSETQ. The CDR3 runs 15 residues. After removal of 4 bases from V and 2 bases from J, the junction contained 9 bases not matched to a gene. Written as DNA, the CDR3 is TGCGCCAGCAGCCCCGGGACAGCCTTGACCTACGAGCAGTACTTC. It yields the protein CASSPGTALTYEQYF. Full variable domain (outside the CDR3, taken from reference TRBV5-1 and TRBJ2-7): KAGVTQTPRYLIKTRGQQVTLSCSPISGHRSVSWYQQTPGQGLQFLFEYFSETQRNKGNFPGRFSGRQFSNSRSEMNVSTLELGDSALYLCASSPGTALTYEQYFGPGTRLTVT.

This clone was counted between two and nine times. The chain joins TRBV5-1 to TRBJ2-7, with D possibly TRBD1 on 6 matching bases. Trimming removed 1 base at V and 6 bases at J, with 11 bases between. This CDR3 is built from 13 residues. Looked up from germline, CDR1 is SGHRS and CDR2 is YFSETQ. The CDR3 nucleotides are TGCGCCAGCAGCTTGATTCCAGGGGTCGAGCAGTACTTC. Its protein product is CASSLIPGVEQYF.

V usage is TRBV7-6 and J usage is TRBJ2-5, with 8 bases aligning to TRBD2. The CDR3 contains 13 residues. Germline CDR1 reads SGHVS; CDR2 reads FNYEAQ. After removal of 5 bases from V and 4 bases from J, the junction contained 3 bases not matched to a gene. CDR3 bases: TGTGCCAGCAGCCGTAGCGGGGCAGAGACCCAGTACTTC. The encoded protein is CASSRSGAETQYF.

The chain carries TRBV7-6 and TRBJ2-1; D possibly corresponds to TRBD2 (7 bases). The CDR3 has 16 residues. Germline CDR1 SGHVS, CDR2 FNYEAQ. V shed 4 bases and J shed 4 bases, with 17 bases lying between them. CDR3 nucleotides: TGTGCCAGCAGCTCGAGGGGGGGGCTAGGGTACAATGAGCAGTTCTTC. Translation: CASSSRGGLGYNEQFF.

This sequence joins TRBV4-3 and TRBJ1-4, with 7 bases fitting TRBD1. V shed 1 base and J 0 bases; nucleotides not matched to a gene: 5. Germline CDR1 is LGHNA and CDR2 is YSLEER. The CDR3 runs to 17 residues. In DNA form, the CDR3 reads TGCGCCAGCAGCCAAGCTAGACAGGGTGCAACTAATGAAAAACTGTTTTTT. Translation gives CASSQARQGATNEKLFF.

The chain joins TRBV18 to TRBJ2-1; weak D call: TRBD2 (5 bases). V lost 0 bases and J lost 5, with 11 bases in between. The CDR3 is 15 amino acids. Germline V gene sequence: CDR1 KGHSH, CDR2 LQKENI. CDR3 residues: CASSPPGVRDNEQFF. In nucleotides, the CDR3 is TGTGCCAGCTCACCACCCGGGGTTAGGGACAATGAGCAGTTCTTC.

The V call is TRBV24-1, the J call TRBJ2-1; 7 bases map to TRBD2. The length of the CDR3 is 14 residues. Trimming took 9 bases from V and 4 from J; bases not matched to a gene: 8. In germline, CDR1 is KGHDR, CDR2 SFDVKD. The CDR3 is CATSGGGSYNEQFF. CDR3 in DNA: TGTGCCACCTCGGGGGGAGGTTCTTACAATGAGCAGTTCTTC.

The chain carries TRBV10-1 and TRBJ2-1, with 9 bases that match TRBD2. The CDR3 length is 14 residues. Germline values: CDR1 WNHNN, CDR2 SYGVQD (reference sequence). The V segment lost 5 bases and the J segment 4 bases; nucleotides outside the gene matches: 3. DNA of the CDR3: TGCGCCAGCAGTAGGGGACTAGCATACAATGAGCAGTTCTTC. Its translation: CASSRGLAYNEQFF.

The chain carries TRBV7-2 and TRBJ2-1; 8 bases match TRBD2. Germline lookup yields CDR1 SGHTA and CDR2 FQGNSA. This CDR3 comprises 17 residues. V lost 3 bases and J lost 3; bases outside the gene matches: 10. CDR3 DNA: TGTGCCAGCAGCTTCCAACTCGGCGGGGGGAACTACAATGAGCAGTTCTTC. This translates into CASSFQLGGGNYNEQFF.

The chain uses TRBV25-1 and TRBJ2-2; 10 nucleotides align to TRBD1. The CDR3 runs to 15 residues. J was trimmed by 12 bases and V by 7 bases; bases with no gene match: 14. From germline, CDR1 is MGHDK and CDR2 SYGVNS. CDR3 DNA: TGTGCCAGCACCCCCCCGGGACAGGGGACACTGAAGCTGTTTTTT. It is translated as CASTPPGQGTLKLFF.

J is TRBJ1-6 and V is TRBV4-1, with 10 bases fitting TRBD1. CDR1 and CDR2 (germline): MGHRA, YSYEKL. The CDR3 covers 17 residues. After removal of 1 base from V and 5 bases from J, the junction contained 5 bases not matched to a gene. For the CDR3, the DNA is TGCGCCAGCAGCCAAGTGACAGGGGGCGTAAATAATTCACCCCTCCACTTT. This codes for CASSQVTGGVNNSPLHF.

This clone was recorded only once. The CDR3 loop is CASSQGAVDSYGYTF. The CDR3 nucleotides read TGTGCCAGCAGCCAAGGGGCAGTGGATAGCTATGGCTACACCTTC. This sequence joins TRBV4-2 and TRBJ1-2; D not certain. V lost 1 base and J 4 bases, leaving 13 bases between the germline ends. There are 15 residues in the CDR3. Germline V gene lookup returns CDR1 LGHNA and CDR2 YNFKEQ.

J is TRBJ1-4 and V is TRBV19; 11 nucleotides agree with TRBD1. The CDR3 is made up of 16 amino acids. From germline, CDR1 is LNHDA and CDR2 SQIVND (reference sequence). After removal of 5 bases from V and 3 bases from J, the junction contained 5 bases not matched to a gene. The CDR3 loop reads CASSADRGLSNEKLFF. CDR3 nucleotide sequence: TGTGCCAGTAGTGCGGACAGGGGGCTGTCTAATGAAAAACTGTTTTTT.

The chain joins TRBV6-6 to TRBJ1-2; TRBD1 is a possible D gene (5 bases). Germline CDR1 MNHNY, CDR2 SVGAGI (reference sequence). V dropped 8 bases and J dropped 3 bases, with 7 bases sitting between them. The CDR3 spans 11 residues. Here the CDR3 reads CASRGDYGYTF. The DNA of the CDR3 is TGTGCCAGCCGGGGGGACTATGGCTACACCTTC.

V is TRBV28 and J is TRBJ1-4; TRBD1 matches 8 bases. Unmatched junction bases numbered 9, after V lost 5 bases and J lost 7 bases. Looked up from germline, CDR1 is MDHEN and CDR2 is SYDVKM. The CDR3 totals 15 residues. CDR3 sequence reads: CASSHRGGIVEKLFF. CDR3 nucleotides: TGTGCCAGCAGTCACAGGGGGGGAATCGTTGAAAAACTGTTTTTT.

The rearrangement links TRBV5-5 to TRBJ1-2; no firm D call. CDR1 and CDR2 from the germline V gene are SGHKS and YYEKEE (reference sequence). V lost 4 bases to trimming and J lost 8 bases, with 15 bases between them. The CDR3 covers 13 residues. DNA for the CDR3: TGTGCCAGCAGCCCGGTTGGGCTCGCGGGCTACACCTTC. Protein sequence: CASSPVGLAGYTF.

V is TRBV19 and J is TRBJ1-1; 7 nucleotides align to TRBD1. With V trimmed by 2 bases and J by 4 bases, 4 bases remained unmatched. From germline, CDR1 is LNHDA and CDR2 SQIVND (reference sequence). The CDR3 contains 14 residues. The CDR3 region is CASSITGVGTEAFF. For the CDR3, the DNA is TGTGCCAGTAGTATAACAGGGGTCGGCACTGAAGCTTTCTTT.

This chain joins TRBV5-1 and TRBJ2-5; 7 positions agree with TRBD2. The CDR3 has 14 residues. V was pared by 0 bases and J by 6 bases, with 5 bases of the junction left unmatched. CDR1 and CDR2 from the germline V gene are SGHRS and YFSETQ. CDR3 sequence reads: CASSLDGGGQTQYF. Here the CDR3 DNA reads TGCGCCAGCAGCTTGGATGGCGGGGGTCAGACCCAGTACTTC.

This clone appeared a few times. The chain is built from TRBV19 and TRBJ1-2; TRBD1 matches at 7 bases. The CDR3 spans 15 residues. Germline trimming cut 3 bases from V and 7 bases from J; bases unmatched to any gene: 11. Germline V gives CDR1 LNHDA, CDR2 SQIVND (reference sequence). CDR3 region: CASSIAGQAYRGYTF. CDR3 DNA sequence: TGTGCCAGTAGTATCGCAGGACAGGCTTATCGTGGCTACACCTTC.

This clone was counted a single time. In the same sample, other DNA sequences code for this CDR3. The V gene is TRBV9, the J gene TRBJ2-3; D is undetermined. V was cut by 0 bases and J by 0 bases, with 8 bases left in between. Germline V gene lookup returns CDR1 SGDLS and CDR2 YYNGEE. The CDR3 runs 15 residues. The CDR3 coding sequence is TGTGCCAGCAGCGTAGACGGTCGGAGCACAGATACGCAGTATTTT. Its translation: CASSVDGRSTDTQYF.

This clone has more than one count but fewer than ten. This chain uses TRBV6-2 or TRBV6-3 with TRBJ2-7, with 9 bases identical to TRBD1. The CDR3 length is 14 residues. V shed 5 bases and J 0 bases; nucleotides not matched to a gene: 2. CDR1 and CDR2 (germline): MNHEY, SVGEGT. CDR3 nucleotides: TGTGCCAGCAGTGCGGACAGGGGCTCCTACGAGCAGTACTTC. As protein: CASSADRGSYEQYF.

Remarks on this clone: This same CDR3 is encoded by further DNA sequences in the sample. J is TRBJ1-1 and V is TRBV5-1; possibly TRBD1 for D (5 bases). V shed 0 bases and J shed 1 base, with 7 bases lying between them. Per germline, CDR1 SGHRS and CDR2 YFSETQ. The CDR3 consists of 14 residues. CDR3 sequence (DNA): TGCGCCAGCAGCTTGGAAGGGGCGAACACTGAAGCTTTCTTT. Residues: CASSLEGANTEAFF. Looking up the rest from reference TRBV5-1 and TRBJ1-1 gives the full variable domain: KAGVTQTPRYLIKTRGQQVTLSCSPISGHRSVSWYQQTPGQGLQFLFEYFSETQRNKGNFPGRFSGRQFSNSRSEMNVSTLELGDSALYLCASSLEGANTEAFFGQGTRLTVV.

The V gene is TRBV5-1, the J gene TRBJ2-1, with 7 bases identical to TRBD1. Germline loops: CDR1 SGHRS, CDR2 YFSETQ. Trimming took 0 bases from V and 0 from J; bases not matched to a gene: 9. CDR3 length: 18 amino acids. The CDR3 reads CASSLEGQLISSYNEQFF. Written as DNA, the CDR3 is TGCGCCAGCAGCTTGGAGGGACAGTTGATAAGCTCCTACAATGAGCAGTTCTTC.

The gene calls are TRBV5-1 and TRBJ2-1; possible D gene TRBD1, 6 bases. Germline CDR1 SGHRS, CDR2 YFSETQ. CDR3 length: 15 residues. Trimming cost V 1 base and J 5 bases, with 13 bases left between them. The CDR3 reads CASSLTGRENNEQFF. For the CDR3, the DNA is TGCGCCAGCAGCTTGACAGGGAGAGAAAACAATGAGCAGTTCTTC.

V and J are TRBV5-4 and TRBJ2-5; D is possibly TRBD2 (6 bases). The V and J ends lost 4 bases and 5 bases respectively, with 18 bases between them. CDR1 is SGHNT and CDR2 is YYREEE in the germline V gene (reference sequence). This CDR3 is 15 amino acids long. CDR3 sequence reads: CASSPGGARGETQYF. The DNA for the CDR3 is TGTGCCAGCAGCCCTGGAGGGGCGAGAGGGGAGACCCAGTACTTC.

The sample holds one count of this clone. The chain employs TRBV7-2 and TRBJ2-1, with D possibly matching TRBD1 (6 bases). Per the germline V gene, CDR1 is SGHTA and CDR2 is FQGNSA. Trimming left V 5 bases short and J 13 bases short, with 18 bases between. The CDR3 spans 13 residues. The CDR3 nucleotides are TGTGCCAGCAGCGAAAAACAGGGAGAGAAACAGTTCTTC. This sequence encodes CASSEKQGEKQFF.

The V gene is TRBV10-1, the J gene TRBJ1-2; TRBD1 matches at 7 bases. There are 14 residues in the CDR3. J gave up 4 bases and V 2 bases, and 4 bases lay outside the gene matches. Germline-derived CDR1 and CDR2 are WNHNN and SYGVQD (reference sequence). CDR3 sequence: CASSEIAGGYGYTF. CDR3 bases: TGCGCCAGCAGTGAGATTGCAGGGGGCTATGGCTACACCTTC.